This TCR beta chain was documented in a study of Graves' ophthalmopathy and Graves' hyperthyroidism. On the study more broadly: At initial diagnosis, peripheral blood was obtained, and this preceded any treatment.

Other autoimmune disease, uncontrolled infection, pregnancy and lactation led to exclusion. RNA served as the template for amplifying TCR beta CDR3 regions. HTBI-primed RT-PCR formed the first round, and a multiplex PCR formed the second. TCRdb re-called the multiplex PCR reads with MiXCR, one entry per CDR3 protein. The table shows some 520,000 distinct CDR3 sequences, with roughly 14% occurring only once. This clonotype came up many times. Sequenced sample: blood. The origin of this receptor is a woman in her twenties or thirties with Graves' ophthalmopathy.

The chain's CDR3 is CASSEDRSNTEAFF. The CDR3 DNA follows: TGCGCCAGCAGTGAAGACAGATCGAACACTGAAGCTTTCTTT. The chain recombines TRBV5-1 with TRBJ1-1; the D gene is possibly TRBD1 (5 bases). V lost 5 bases and J 1 base, leaving 12 bases between the germline ends. Looked up from germline, CDR1 is SGHRS and CDR2 is YFSETQ. The CDR3 has 14 residues.